This T cell receptor beta chain emerged from a study of vaccination and CD4 T cells after COVID-19. Whole-study context: SARS-CoV-2 positivity in convalescent patients was established by nasal swab PCR; eight or nine had mild and one severe disease. The makeup of the convalescents was six males and four females, two of them Hispanic.

Documented treatment: approximately 10-day PBMC culture with coronavirus spike peptide pools or control peptides (ViraFEST assay). TCRs were sequenced by ViraFEST after antigen-specific T cells had been expanded with peptide pools. Points on this clonotype: What it binds is unknown.

J lost 3 bases, V lost 4 bases, and 5 bases had no gene match. The germline CDR1 and CDR2 sequences are SGHRS and YFSETQ. The CDR3 consists of 15 residues. The study sequenced cultured CD4+ T cell DNA using the Oncomine TCR Beta short-read assay. From the PCR reads, TCRdb called clonotypes with MiXCR, one entry per CDR3 protein. Found here are around 13,000 distinct CDR3 sequences, 50% to 75% of them singletons; the top ten hold 8.5% to 9.5%. The TCR sequence derives from a human donor who had recovered from COVID-19. The chain has TRBV5-1 and TRBJ2-3, with 10 bases fitting TRBD2. This specimen consisted of CD4+ T cells from blood, cultured in vitro, obtained before SARS-CoV-2 vaccination. The CDR3 sequence is CASSVSSGGTDTQYF. The CDR3 region has the DNA TGCGCCAGCAGCGTCAGTAGCGGGGGGACAGATACGCAGTATTTT.